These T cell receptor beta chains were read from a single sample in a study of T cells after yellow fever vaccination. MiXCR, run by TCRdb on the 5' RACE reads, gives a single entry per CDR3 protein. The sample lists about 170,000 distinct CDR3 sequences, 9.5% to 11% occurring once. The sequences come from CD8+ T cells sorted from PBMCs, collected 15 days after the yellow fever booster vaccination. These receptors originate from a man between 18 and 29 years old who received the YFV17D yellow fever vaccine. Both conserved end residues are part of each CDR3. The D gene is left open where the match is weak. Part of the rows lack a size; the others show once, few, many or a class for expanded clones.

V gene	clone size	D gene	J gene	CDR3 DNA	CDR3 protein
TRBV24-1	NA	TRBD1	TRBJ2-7	TGTGCCACCAGTGATCCAGTCCGGGACAGGGGCTACGAGCAGTACTTC	CATSDPVRDRGYEQYF
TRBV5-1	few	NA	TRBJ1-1	TGCGCCAGCAGCATGGGCCTTGGGCACACTGAAGCTTTCTTT	CASSMGLGHTEAFF
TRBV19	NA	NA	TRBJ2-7	TGTGCCAGTAGTAGCGGGAACGAGCAGTACTTC	CASSSGNEQYF
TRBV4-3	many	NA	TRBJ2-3	TGCGCCAGCAGCCAAGTGCCGTTTGAGGGCACAGATACGCAGTATTTT	CASSQVPFEGTDTQYF
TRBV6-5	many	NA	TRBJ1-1	TGTGCCAGCAGTCACCACTTGAACACTGAAGCTTTCTTT	CASSHHLNTEAFF
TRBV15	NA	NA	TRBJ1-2	TGTGCCACCAGCAGGGGCGGGTACGGCTACACCTTC	CATSRGGYGYTF
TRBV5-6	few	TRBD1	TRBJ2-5	TGTGCCAGCAGCTTGGTGGTGGACAGGGATCCGGAAGAGACCCAGTACTTC	CASSLVVDRDPEETQYF
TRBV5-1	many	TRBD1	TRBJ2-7	TGCGCCAGCAGCCCGACAGGGAACGAGCAGTACTTC	CASSPTGNEQYF
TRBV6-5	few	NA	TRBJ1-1	TGTGCCAGCAGTTACTCCATACTGAACACTGAAGCTTTCTTT	CASSYSILNTEAFF
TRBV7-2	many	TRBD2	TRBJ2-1	TGTGCCAGCAGGATTAGCGGGGGGGGATACAATGAGCAGTTCTTC	CASRISGGGYNEQFF
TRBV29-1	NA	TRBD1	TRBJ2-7	TGCAGCGTTGATTCGGGACAGGGGGACACCTACGAGCAGTACTTC	CSVDSGQGDTYEQYF
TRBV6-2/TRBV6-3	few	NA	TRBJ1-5	TGTGCCAGCAGTTACTCGAGAGGGGCTCAGCCCCAGCATTTT	CASSYSRGAQPQHF
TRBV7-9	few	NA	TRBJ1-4	TGTGCCAGCAGCTCCCCACAGGGACTGAATGAAAAACTGTTTTTT	CASSSPQGLNEKLFF
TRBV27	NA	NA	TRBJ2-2	TGTGCCAGCAGTTTATGGGGAGTCGGGGAGCTGTTTTTT	CASSLWGVGELFF
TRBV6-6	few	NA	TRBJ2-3	TGTGCCAGCAGTTACTCCGCTACGCAGTATTTT	CASSYSATQYF
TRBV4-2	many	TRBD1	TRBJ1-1	TGTGCCAGCAGCCCGACAGGGGGCGAGGACACTGAAGCTTTCTTT	CASSPTGGEDTEAFF
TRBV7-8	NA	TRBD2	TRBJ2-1	TGTGCCAGCAGCGGAGGACTAGTCTACAATGAGCAGTTCTTC	CASSGGLVYNEQFF
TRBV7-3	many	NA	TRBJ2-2	TGTGCCAGCAGCTCCTTAGTAGGCTCCGGGGAGCTGTTTTTT	CASSSLVGSGELFF
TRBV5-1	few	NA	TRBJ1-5	TGCGCCAGCAGCTTAGAAGGATACAATCAGCCCCAGCATTTT	CASSLEGYNQPQHF
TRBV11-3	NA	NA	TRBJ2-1	TGTGCCAGCAGCTTGGAAGTAGATGAGCAGTTCTTC	CASSLEVDEQFF
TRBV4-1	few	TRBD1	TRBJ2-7	TGCGCCAGCAGCCAAGTGACAGGGGGGTACGAGCAGTACTTC	CASSQVTGGYEQYF
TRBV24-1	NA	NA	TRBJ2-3	TGTGCCACCAGTGATCCCCCCAGGACAGATACGCAGTATTTT	CATSDPPRTDTQYF
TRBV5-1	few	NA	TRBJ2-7	TGCGCCAGCAGCTTGGAACCAGAAATCCCCCACGAGCAGTACTTC	CASSLEPEIPHEQYF
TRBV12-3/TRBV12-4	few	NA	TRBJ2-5	TGTGCCAGCAGTTTAGTTAGTTACGCGACCCAGTACTTC	CASSLVSYATQYF
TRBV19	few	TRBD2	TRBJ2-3	TGTGCCAGTAGCCGACTAGCGGGGGGGCCAAATACGCAGTATTTT	CASSRLAGGPNTQYF
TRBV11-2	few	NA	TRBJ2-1	TGTGCCAGCAGCTTAGTCGCGTCTGGAGGGGTCAATGAGCAGTTCTTC	CASSLVASGGVNEQFF
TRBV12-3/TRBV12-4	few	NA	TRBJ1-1	TGTGCCAGCAGTTTCTCGAACACTGAAGCTTTCTTT	CASSFSNTEAFF
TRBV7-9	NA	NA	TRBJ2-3	TGTGCCAGCAGCCCGTACCCCTTTGGAGGAGATACGCAGTATTTT	CASSPYPFGGDTQYF
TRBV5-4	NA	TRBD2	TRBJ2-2	TGTGCCAGCAGCCCCGGACTAGCGGGGGGGAACACCGGGGAGCTGTTTTTT	CASSPGLAGGNTGELFF
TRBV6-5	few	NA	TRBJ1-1	TGTGCCAGCAGCTTCGGGAGTTACACTGAAGCTTTCTTT	CASSFGSYTEAFF
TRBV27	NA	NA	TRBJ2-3	TGTGCCAGCACCACCACCGGGCGGGCTAGCACAGATACGCAGTATTTT	CASTTTGRASTDTQYF
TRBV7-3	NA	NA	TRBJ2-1	TGTGCCAGCAGCAGCGGGACAGACCTTAAGTCCTACAATGAGCAGTTCTTC	CASSSGTDLKSYNEQFF
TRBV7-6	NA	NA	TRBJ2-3	TGTGCCAGCAGCGACGGACTCACAGATACGCAGTATTTT	CASSDGLTDTQYF
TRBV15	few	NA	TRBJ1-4	TGTGCCACCAGCAGAGATTGGACCGCTATTAATGAAAAACTGTTTTTT	CATSRDWTAINEKLFF
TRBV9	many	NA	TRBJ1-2	TGTGCCAGCAGCGCCGACACAGGGCCCAACTATGGCTACACCTTC	CASSADTGPNYGYTF
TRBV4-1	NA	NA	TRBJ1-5	TGCGCCAGCAGTCCCGTAGGGGATAGCAATCAGCCCCAGCATTTT	CASSPVGDSNQPQHF
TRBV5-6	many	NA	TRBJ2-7	TGTGCCAGCAGCACCGGGACCGACGTGTTTTCGTACGAGCAGTACTTC	CASSTGTDVFSYEQYF
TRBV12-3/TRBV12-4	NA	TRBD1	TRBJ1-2	TGTGCCAGCAGTTTAATGGTGGGACAGGGGGCTACCTCTGGCTATGGCTACACCTTC	CASSLMVGQGATSGYGYTF
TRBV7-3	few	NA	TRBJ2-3	TGTGCCAGCCGTCGTCTCCACACAGATACGCAGTATTTT	CASRRLHTDTQYF
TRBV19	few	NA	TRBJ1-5	TGTGCCAGTAGTTTGCCGGGCCGGGCCCAGCATTTT	CASSLPGRAQHF